A selection of T cell receptor beta chains follows, all from one sample in a study of CD8 T cells in ankylosing spondylitis. Via MiXCR, TCRdb re-called the 5' RACE reads, giving one row per CDR3 protein. This sample has 25,000 to 35,000 distinct CDR3 sequences; about 7.8% occur once, and the top ten carry 10%. Sequencing was performed on blood, either unsorted or a sorted T cell fraction (not recorded which). These receptors originate from a male donor with ankylosing spondylitis or in good health (not recorded which). Each CDR3 is given with its conserved first and last residue. The D gene is left open where the match is weak. Clone size is given for some rows only: seen once, a few or many times, or a class if the clone is expanded.

d_call	v_call	clone_size	j_call	cdr3_aa	cdr3_nt
TRBD2	TRBV20-1	many	TRBJ2-1	CSALRTSYNEQFF	TGCAGTGCTCTTCGGACTAGCTACAATGAGCAGTTCTTC
.	TRBV6-5	many	TRBJ2-7	CASSYSRSTRYEQYF	TGTGCCAGCAGTTACTCTCGGAGCACCCGCTACGAGCAGTACTTC
.	TRBV7-8	many	TRBJ2-7	CASSLGGTFYEQYF	TGTGCCAGCAGCTTAGGAGGGACTTTTTACGAGCAGTACTTC
.	TRBV4-1	medium-sized	TRBJ1-5	CASSQDVGGLGVQPQHF	TGCGCCAGCAGCCAAGATGTTGGAGGCCTAGGCGTCCAGCCCCAGCATTTT
TRBD1	TRBV28	few	TRBJ1-5	CASSLPLGQNNQPQHF	TGTGCCAGCAGTTTACCCTTGGGACAGAACAATCAGCCCCAGCATTTT
.	TRBV5-1	many	TRBJ2-2	CASNPGTVNTGELFF	TGCGCCAGCAACCCGGGTACGGTGAACACCGGGGAGCTGTTTTTT
.	TRBV5-1	medium-sized	TRBJ2-7	CASSRDTGKNYEQYF	TGCGCCAGCAGCCGGGACACCGGAAAAAACTACGAGCAGTACTTC
TRBD2	TRBV28	many	TRBJ2-2	CASRLIMLAGKPGELFF	TGTGCCAGCAGGCTGATCATGCTAGCGGGAAAGCCCGGGGAGCTGTTTTTT
.	TRBV20-1	many	TRBJ2-7	CSASVSGATYEQYF	TGCAGTGCTAGCGTTAGCGGAGCAACCTACGAGCAGTACTTC
.	TRBV7-6	many	TRBJ2-1	CASSLEAPAFSYNEQFF	TGTGCCAGCAGCTTAGAAGCGCCAGCGTTCTCCTACAATGAGCAGTTCTTC
TRBD2	TRBV4-2	medium-sized	TRBJ2-1	CASSQERESYNEQFF	TGTGCCAGCAGCCAAGAGCGGGAGTCCTACAATGAGCAGTTCTTC
TRBD2	TRBV12-3/TRBV12-4	many	TRBJ2-1	CASRRSGRNYNEQFF	TGTGCCAGCAGACGGAGCGGGAGAAACTACAATGAGCAGTTCTTC
TRBD1	TRBV28	.	TRBJ1-5	CASSPRGQNQPQHF	TGTGCCAGCAGTCCCCGGGGACAGAATCAGCCCCAGCATTTT
.	TRBV3-1	many	TRBJ2-5	CASSQGRWQETQYF	TGTGCCAGCAGCCAAGGTCGCTGGCAAGAGACCCAGTACTTC
.	TRBV28	many	TRBJ2-1	CASSPTGVGFNEQFF	TGTGCCAGCAGTCCGACAGGAGTAGGTTTCAATGAGCAGTTCTTC
TRBD1	TRBV2	many	TRBJ1-1	CASKGQGALEAFF	TGTGCCAGCAAAGGTCAGGGGGCCCTGGAAGCTTTCTTT
.	TRBV2	many	TRBJ1-2	CASGNQNYGYTF	TGTGCCAGCGGTAATCAAAACTATGGCTACACCTTC
.	TRBV29-1	many	TRBJ2-2	CSVADRTNTGELFF	TGCAGCGTTGCCGACAGGACGAACACCGGGGAGCTGTTTTTT
.	TRBV29-1	many	TRBJ2-7	CSVATGSYEQYF	TGCAGCGTTGCTACAGGGTCCTACGAGCAGTACTTC
.	TRBV5-4	many	TRBJ2-7	CASSLDYEQYF	TGTGCCAGCAGCTTGGACTACGAGCAGTACTTC
.	TRBV6-1	many	TRBJ2-1	CASTCPGISGTYNEQFF	TGTGCCAGCACCTGCCCGGGGATAAGCGGGACATACAATGAGCAGTTCTTC
.	TRBV5-1	few	TRBJ1-4	CASSWNRDEKLFF	TGCGCCAGCAGCTGGAACAGGGATGAAAAACTGTTTTTT
TRBD2	TRBV12-3/TRBV12-4	many	TRBJ2-1	CASSLSTSGYSYNEQFF	TGTGCCAGCAGCCTATCAACTAGCGGCTACTCCTACAATGAGCAGTTCTTC
.	TRBV20-1	many	TRBJ2-1	CSARDPPAGSQYEQFF	TGCAGTGCTAGAGATCCTCCGGCGGGATCTCAGTATGAGCAGTTCTTC
.	TRBV20-1	many	TRBJ2-1	CSASTGLEVGNEQFF	TGCAGTGCTAGTACGGGACTCGAGGTGGGCAATGAGCAGTTCTTC
TRBD2	TRBV20-1	medium-sized	TRBJ2-1	CSAPGLPQNEQFF	TGCAGTGCCCCGGGACTACCACAAAATGAGCAGTTCTTC
.	TRBV2	many	TRBJ1-2	CASTLLQATYGYTF	TGTGCCAGCACCCTACTACAGGCGACCTATGGCTACACCTTC
.	TRBV4-2	many	TRBJ2-5	CASSQDPGESETQYF	TGTGCCAGCAGCCAAGATCCTGGGGAGTCGGAGACCCAGTACTTC
.	TRBV12-3/TRBV12-4	many	TRBJ1-2	CASSSGPGYTF	TGTGCCAGCAGTTCGGGACCTGGCTACACCTTC
.	TRBV2	many	TRBJ1-1	CASNVNTEAFF	TGTGCCAGCAATGTGAACACTGAAGCTTTCTTT
TRBD2	TRBV20-1	many	TRBJ2-1	CSARPGLAGGYNEQFF	TGCAGTGCTAGACCAGGACTAGCGGGAGGCTACAATGAGCAGTTCTTC
TRBD2	TRBV12-3/TRBV12-4	many	TRBJ2-1	CASSRSLAGGNEQFF	TGTGCCAGCAGCCGCTCCTTAGCGGGAGGCAATGAGCAGTTCTTC
.	TRBV20-1	many	TRBJ2-7	CSARDNRLLFYEQYF	TGCAGTGCTAGAGATAATAGACTTCTGTTCTACGAGCAGTACTTC
.	TRBV18	many	TRBJ2-1	CASSPPIGNYNEQFF	TGTGCCAGCTCACCACCGATCGGGAATTACAATGAGCAGTTCTTC
.	TRBV7-6	few	TRBJ2-7	CASSPSARPTYEQYF	TGTGCCAGCAGCCCTAGTGCGAGGCCAACCTACGAGCAGTACTTC
.	TRBV6-1	many	TRBJ1-4	CASSAPGLRNEKLFF	TGTGCCAGCAGTGCCCCGGGACTGCGGAATGAAAAACTGTTTTTT
.	TRBV12-3/TRBV12-4	many	TRBJ2-1	CASSPTWGANEQFF	TGTGCCAGCAGTCCTACCTGGGGTGCCAATGAGCAGTTCTTC
.	TRBV29-1	many	TRBJ2-5	CSVAPGRNQETQYF	TGCAGCGTTGCCCCCGGAAGAAACCAAGAGACCCAGTACTTC
.	TRBV24-1	medium-sized	TRBJ2-1	CATSDPLEREQFF	TGTGCCACCAGTGATCCCTTAGAGCGTGAGCAGTTCTTC
TRBD1	TRBV5-1	few	TRBJ2-7	CASSLDRGLYEQYF	TGCGCCAGCAGCTTGGACAGGGGCCTCTACGAGCAGTACTTC
.	TRBV11-2	many	TRBJ2-2	CASVRDFDTGELFF	TGTGCCAGCGTCCGGGACTTCGACACCGGGGAGCTGTTTTTT
.	TRBV2	many	TRBJ1-5	CASSGDGVGNQPQHF	TGTGCCAGCAGTGGTGACGGGGTTGGGAATCAGCCCCAGCATTTT
.	TRBV7-2	many	TRBJ2-3	CASSQLVADTQYF	TGTGCCAGCAGCCAGTTGGTGGCAGATACGCAGTATTTT
TRBD1	TRBV29-1	.	TRBJ2-7	CSVRRQGSYEQYF	TGCAGCGTTCGCCGACAGGGCTCCTACGAGCAGTACTTC
.	TRBV29-1	many	TRBJ1-1	CSVSAGETEAFF	TGCAGCGTTTCGGCAGGGGAAACTGAAGCTTTCTTT
.	TRBV5-5	.	TRBJ2-1	CASSFRGQGNNEQFF	TGTGCCAGCAGCTTCCGTGGTCAGGGTAACAATGAGCAGTTCTTC
TRBD2	TRBV10-3	many	TRBJ2-1	CAITRTSDSYNEQFF	TGTGCCATCACTCGGACTAGCGACTCCTACAATGAGCAGTTCTTC
TRBD2	TRBV7-2	few	TRBJ2-5	CASSFSGRAQTQYF	TGTGCCAGCAGCTTTAGCGGGAGGGCTCAGACCCAGTACTTC
TRBD2	TRBV29-1	many	TRBJ2-4	CSVELAGWRDIQYF	TGCAGCGTTGAACTAGCGGGCTGGCGGGACATTCAGTACTTC
.	TRBV2	many	TRBJ1-5	CASRPAGRNNQPQHF	TGTGCCAGCCGACCTGCAGGCAGAAATAATCAGCCCCAGCATTTT
TRBD2	TRBV29-1	many	TRBJ2-1	CSVDLAGGPYNEQFF	TGCAGCGTTGACCTAGCGGGAGGGCCCTACAATGAGCAGTTCTTC
.	TRBV20-1	many	TRBJ2-1	CSATGGPPHNEQFF	TGCAGTGCCACCGGGGGGCCTCCCCACAATGAGCAGTTCTTC
.	TRBV5-1	many	TRBJ2-4	CAGTFAGVNENIQYF	TGCGCCGGGACCTTCGCAGGGGTGAATGAAAACATTCAGTACTTC
TRBD1	TRBV6-1	many	TRBJ2-7	CASTRDRRYYEQYF	TGTGCCAGCACCCGGGACAGGCGATACTACGAGCAGTACTTC
TRBD2	TRBV5-1	many	TRBJ2-2	CASNDGTSAAGELFF	TGCGCCAGCAACGACGGGACTAGCGCGGCCGGGGAGCTGTTTTTT
.	TRBV19	many	TRBJ1-5	CASSAGSNQPQHF	TGTGCCAGTAGTGCAGGGAGCAATCAGCCCCAGCATTTT
TRBD2	TRBV20-1	many	TRBJ2-7	CSASGTSGRAVDEQYF	TGCAGTGCTAGCGGGACTAGCGGGAGGGCCGTAGACGAGCAGTACTTC